Listed below are T cell receptor beta chains from one sample, sequenced in a study of T-cell reconstitution after alpha-beta-depleted transplantation in children. One entry per CDR3 protein results from TCRdb running MiXCR on the PCR reads. Seen here are about 240,000 distinct CDR3 sequences, about 23% observed once, and the top ten hold roughly 2.6%. The source material was PBMCs, sampled before TCRalphabeta/CD19-depleted stem cell transplant. The receptors derive from a girl aged 2 to 10 with Fanconi anemia, due to receive a stem cell transplant. The CDR3 runs from the conserved cysteine through the conserved F or W. D genes are given only for firm matches. The size field is filled for only some rows; it gives once, few, many or a size class.

TRBJ2-5	.	TRBV12-5	many	TGTGCTAGCTGCGGGACAGAAGAGACCCAGTACTTC	CASCGTEETQYF
TRBJ2-3	.	TRBV6-4	many	TGTGCCAGCAGTCCCAATCTAGCGCCTAGCACAGATACGCAGTATTTT	CASSPNLAPSTDTQYF
TRBJ2-6	.	TRBV18	.	TGTGCCAGCTCACGCCGACAGGTGTACTCTGGGGCCAACGTCCTGACTTTC	CASSRRQVYSGANVLTF
TRBJ1-1	.	TRBV10-1	many	TGCGCCAGCAGTGAGCCGCCCGCGAAGGACAGCCGCTACCTGAACACTGAAGCTTTCTTT	CASSEPPAKDSRYLNTEAFF
TRBJ2-1	TRBD1	TRBV29-1	.	TGCAGCGTTCAAGGGACAGGGGTCCCTTACAATGAGCAGTTCTTC	CSVQGTGVPYNEQFF
TRBJ2-7	.	TRBV6-2/TRBV6-3	many	TGTGCCAGCAGCCGACCGGTCCTTGGAACCTACGAGCAGTACTTC	CASSRPVLGTYEQYF
TRBJ2-2	.	TRBV10-2	many	TGCGCCAGCGCCCGCTTCACCGGGGAGCTGTTTTTT	CASARFTGELFF
TRBJ2-7	TRBD1	TRBV7-9	few	TGTGCCAGCAGCTTCCTGGACAGGGATAGTAGCTACGAGCAGTACTTC	CASSFLDRDSSYEQYF
TRBJ1-5	TRBD1	TRBV20-1	once	TGCAGTGCTAGGCTGGGACAGATTCAGCCCCAGCATTTT	CSARLGQIQPQHF
TRBJ2-7	.	TRBV7-2	once	TGTGCCAGCAGCTTAGTCCCAGCGGGCAGAGGTGGCGAGCAGTACTTC	CASSLVPAGRGGEQYF
TRBJ2-7	TRBD1	TRBV5-1	many	TGCGCCAGCAGCTTGTGGGGACAGGGAGCAGGAGATGTCGAGCAGTACTTC	CASSLWGQGAGDVEQYF
TRBJ2-7	TRBD2	TRBV20-1	many	TGCAGTGCTAGTGAGGGCGGGGGAACCGGCAAGCAGTACTTC	CSASEGGGTGKQYF
TRBJ2-2	.	TRBV20-1	.	TGCAGTGCTGAAGCAGGGATGTGGGCCGGGGAGCTGTTTTTT	CSAEAGMWAGELFF
TRBJ2-3	TRBD2	TRBV9	.	TGTGCCAGCAGCGTGGGTCCTGTAACTAGCGAGACAGATACGCAGTATTTT	CASSVGPVTSETDTQYF
TRBJ2-1	.	TRBV2	few	TGTGCCAGCGGGCGGCAAAACTACAATGAGCAGTTCTTC	CASGRQNYNEQFF
TRBJ2-3	.	TRBV23-1	.	TGCGCCAGCAGTCAAAACACGGGGCAAGGCACAGATACGCAGTATTTT	CASSQNTGQGTDTQYF
TRBJ2-3	.	TRBV20-1	few	TGCAGTGCTACTCCGGCCGGGACTAGCACAGATACGCAGTATTTT	CSATPAGTSTDTQYF
TRBJ1-1	.	TRBV7-9	.	TGTTCCAGCAGCTTAGTATTAGGGCAGATTGAAGCTTTCTTT	CSSSLVLGQIEAFF
TRBJ2-5	TRBD1	TRBV7-3	few	TGTGCCAGCAGCCGGGGACAGCAAGAGACCCAGTACTTC	CASSRGQQETQYF
TRBJ1-1	.	TRBV6-6	few	TGTGCCAGCAGTTACTCAGGACCGGGCGCTTTCTTT	CASSYSGPGAFF
TRBJ2-5	.	TRBV5-1	few	TGCGCCAGCAGCCCCACAGGGCCGGAGACCCAGTACTTC	CASSPTGPETQYF
TRBJ2-7	.	TRBV7-2	.	TGTGCCAGCAGCTTAGAACCCTGGGCGAGCTCCTACGAGCAGTACTTC	CASSLEPWASSYEQYF
TRBJ2-1	.	TRBV18	.	TGTGCCAGCTCACCTTCGAAGGGGGTGGGCTCCTACAATGAGCAGTTCTTC	CASSPSKGVGSYNEQFF
TRBJ2-3	TRBD2	TRBV12-3/TRBV12-4	few	TGTGCCAGCAGTTTTCAGGCGGGGGGGCCAGATACGCAGTATTTT	CASSFQAGGPDTQYF
TRBJ2-7	.	TRBV6-5	few	TGTGCCAGCAGACTCGGCAGGGTCAACTACGAGCAGTACTTC	CASRLGRVNYEQYF
TRBJ2-3	TRBD2	TRBV12-3/TRBV12-4	.	TGTGCCAGCAGCTCGATCCCGGTAGCGGGAAGCACAGATACGCAGTATTTT	CASSSIPVAGSTDTQYF
TRBJ2-5	.	TRBV20-1	many	TGCAGTGCTACCGACGAAGAGACCCAGTACTTC	CSATDEETQYF
TRBJ2-7	TRBD1	TRBV28	.	TGTGCCAGCAGTTTCGTTCCGACAGGGGGGAACTACGAGCAGTACTTC	CASSFVPTGGNYEQYF
TRBJ2-1	.	TRBV6-6	many	TGTGCCAGCAGTTACTCGTCCGATGAGCAGTTCTTC	CASSYSSDEQFF
TRBJ2-5	.	TRBV20-1	.	TGCAGTGCTCGGGCGGAAGAGACCCAGTACTTC	CSARAEETQYF
TRBJ2-7	.	TRBV12-5	.	TGTGCTAGTGGTTTTTTCGAGCAGTACTTC	CASGFFEQYF
TRBJ2-1	.	TRBV10-3	many	TGTGGGGACACAGGGCTTCTGAATGAGCAGTTCTTC	CGDTGLLNEQFF
TRBJ1-2	.	TRBV29-1	many	TGCAGCGTTGACAGGTCCTCTAACTATGGCTACACCTTC	CSVDRSSNYGYTF
TRBJ2-3	.	TRBV7-3	once	TGTGCCAGCAGCACCCACAGGGTGGATACGCAGTATTTT	CASSTHRVDTQYF
TRBJ2-7	TRBD2	TRBV10-3	.	TGTTCCATCAGTGGGGCGGGGGGCTACGAGCAGTACTTC	CSISGAGGYEQYF
TRBJ2-7	.	TRBV28	.	TGTGCCAGCAGTTCAGGAGCTAGACCTCCCGAGCAGTACTTC	CASSSGARPPEQYF
TRBJ1-1	.	TRBV3-1	.	TGTGCCAGCAGCCAAAGGGGGGTGGACACTGAAGCTTTCTTT	CASSQRGVDTEAFF
TRBJ1-4	.	TRBV6-1	many	TGTGCCAGCAGTGAAGCGGGAGCGTACGGTGAAAAACTGTTTTTT	CASSEAGAYGEKLFF
TRBJ1-1	.	TRBV7-3	few	TGTGCCAGCAGCTCCCGACGGAACACTGAAGCTTTCTTT	CASSSRRNTEAFF
TRBJ2-3	.	TRBV7-2	many	TGTGCCAGCAGCTTAGCGGCATCTAGCACAGATACGCAGTATTTT	CASSLAASSTDTQYF
TRBJ1-1	TRBD1	TRBV20-1	few	TGCAGTGCTAGAAGCAGGGGGCGAAGAGTCACTGAAGCTTTCTTT	CSARSRGRRVTEAFF
TRBJ1-2	.	TRBV29-1	many	TGCAGCGTTGTTCCGGTGGGCTATGGCTACACCTTC	CSVVPVGYGYTF
TRBJ2-7	.	TRBV12-3/TRBV12-4	few	TGTGCCAGCAGTTTTCAAGGGGGATCCTACGAGCAGTACTTC	CASSFQGGSYEQYF
TRBJ2-7	TRBD2	TRBV20-1	.	TGCAGTGCTAGGACTAGCGGGGGGGCCTACGAGCAGTACTTC	CSARTSGGAYEQYF
TRBJ2-1	TRBD2	TRBV29-1	many	TGCAGCGTTGATTGGGGGGGCTCCTACAATGAGCAGTTCTTC	CSVDWGGSYNEQFF
TRBJ1-1	.	TRBV20-1	many	TGCAGTGCTAGCCACCGATGGGGGGCTAGCACTGAAGCTTTCTTT	CSASHRWGASTEAFF
TRBJ2-5	.	TRBV7-2	many	TGTGCCAGCAAGTTCAGGGCTCAAGAGACCCAGTACTTC	CASKFRAQETQYF
TRBJ2-3	TRBD2	TRBV5-1	many	TGCGCCAGCAGCCAGGAATCGGCGGGGGGGAGCACAGATACGCAGTATTTT	CASSQESAGGSTDTQYF